This record covers a single T cell receptor beta chain. V shed 5 bases, J shed 6 bases, and the junction held 4 bases outside the gene matches. This CDR3 has 13 residues. Germline CDR1 is SEHNR and CDR2 is FQNEAQ (reference sequence). The data derive from a study of shared clonotypes between healthy human individuals. CD45RO-negative cells were positively selected for CCR7, leaving out terminally differentiated effector memory CD45RA+ cells. The assay was immunoSEQ multiplex PCR, and TCRdb's table has in-frame clones only and misses some. This table holds millions of clones, more than 85% found once. Sequenced input: naive CD8+ T cells from PBMCs. The receptor was isolated from a man aged 18 to 35 in good health. Some clones in this sample may be carry-over from other donors' samples. This chain uses TRBV7-9 with TRBJ2-1; TRBD2 matches at 7 bases. CDR3 loop: CASSPGGVNEQFF. CDR3 bases: TGTGCCAGCAGCCCGGGGGGAGTCAATGAGCAGTTCTTC.